The clone carrying this T cell receptor beta chain appeared a few times. This specimen comes from a study of T cells in Graves' hyperthyroidism and ophthalmopathy. The source material, RNA transcripts, was used to amplify TCR beta CDR3 regions. The HTBI primer set served for first-round RT-PCR of the TCR CDR3. TCRdb redid the calling of the multiplex PCR reads with MiXCR, one entry per CDR3 protein. The table has a few hundred thousand distinct CDR3 sequences, under 25% seen once. Germline V gives CDR1 SGHNT, CDR2 YENEEA. This CDR3 has 18 amino acids. Trimming took 1 base from V and 5 from J; bases not matched to a gene: 6. Subjects aged 18 to 65 presented with newly diagnosed hyperthyroidism of less than 2 months' duration.

The chain links TRBV11-3 to TRBJ2-2; 14 bases line up with TRBD2. The clonotype comes from a woman aged 45 to 65 with Graves' hyperthyroidism. The specimen was blood. The CDR3 is CASSLGGLAGGRTGELFF. The DNA of the CDR3 is TGTGCCAGCAGCTTAGGAGGACTAGCGGGGGGTCGGACCGGGGAGCTGTTTTTT.